A single sample is the source of the 15 T cell receptor beta chains below, sequenced in a study of T cell clonality in common variable immunodeficiency. Profiling relied on immunoSEQ multiplex PCR, and the TCRdb table lists in-frame clones only, not all of them. This repertoire holds around 39,000 clones, and none appear only once. Input material: peripheral blood mononuclear cells. These receptors were obtained from a person between 18 and 75 years old in good health.

This clone occurred many times. The CDR3 end is not reached by the read, which stops 3 residues before it; the germline J gene fills it in. The genes are TRBV10-3 and TRBJ2-3; the D is unclear. V lost 6 bases and J 6 bases, leaving 10 bases between the germline ends. This CDR3 spans 12 amino acids. Germline V CDR1 and CDR2: ENHRY, SYGVKD. CDR3 DNA (partial): TGTGCCATCAGCGATAGTGGTGATACG. The encoded protein is CAISDSGDT. The full CDR3 sequence reads CAISDSGDTQYF.

Many counts were recorded for this clone. The sequence runs out 3 residues before the end of the CDR3; the remainder is reconstructed from the germline J gene. The J gene is TRBJ1-1, the V gene TRBV10-2, with unresolved D. The CDR3 runs to 13 residues. V lost 7 bases and J 5 bases, leaving 14 bases between the germline ends. Germline CDR1 and CDR2: WSHSY and SAAADI. The CDR3 reads CASTQEAGTEAFF. The sequenced CDR3 bases are TGCGCCAGCACCCAGGAGGCGGGGACTGAA.

In this sample, this clone turned up many times. The CDR3 goes on 3 residues after the read ends, and that part is filled in from the germline J gene. V gene TRBV5-6 combines with J gene TRBJ1-4, with D unclear. Trimming removed 2 bases at V and 7 bases at J, with 15 bases between. Looked up from germline, CDR1 is SGHDT and CDR2 is YYEEEE. The CDR3 extends over 15 amino acids. The sequenced part of the CDR3 DNA is TGTGCCAGCAGCTTAAGTCGGCAGCGGGGTGAAAAA. Encoded protein: CASSLSRQRGEK. The full CDR3 sequence reads CASSLSRQRGEKLFF.

There are many counts of this clone. The missing CDR3 end, 3 residues past where the read stops, is filled in from the germline J gene. The chain couples TRBV4-2 to TRBJ2-5; maybe TRBD2 (5 bases). Looked up from germline, CDR1 is LGHNA and CDR2 is YNFKEQ. V lost 4 bases, J lost 3 bases, and 12 bases lay in between. The CDR3 is 14 amino acids. CDR3 loop: CASSRGLTEETQYF. The sequenced part of the CDR3 DNA is TGTGCCAGCAGCCGAGGGCTGACGGAAGAGACC.

This clone appeared many times. CDR3 DNA (partial): TGTGCCAGCAGTCGCTTGGGGGGAACTAATGAAAAA. Translation gives CASSRLGGTNEK. The CDR3 as a whole reads CASSRLGGTNEKLFF. This chain links TRBV7-2 with TRBJ1-4; possible D gene TRBD1, 5 bases. The read terminates 3 residues before the CDR3 end, so the remaining end is supplied by the germline J gene. This CDR3 spans 15 amino acids. The germline V gene has CDR1 SGHTA and CDR2 FQGNSA. Deletions cut 6 bases from V and 1 base from J, with 12 bases between.

In this sample, this clone turned up many times. The DNA ends 3 residues before the CDR3 does, and the rest of the CDR3 is filled in from the germline J gene. This chain links TRBV6-2 or TRBV6-3 with TRBJ1-4; 8 bases line up with TRBD1. CDR1 is MNHEY, CDR2 SVGEGT, per germline. The CDR3 is 16 amino acids. The trim removed 4 bases at V and 3 bases at J, leaving 7 bases unmatched. The DNA read from the CDR3 is TGTGCCAGCAGTTTACGAGACAGGGGCCCTAATGAAAAA. Its protein is CASSLRDRGPNEK. The CDR3 in its entirety is CASSLRDRGPNEKLFF.

This clone was detected ten times or more. The read ends 3 residues before the CDR3 terminus; that terminus is restored from the germline J gene. The chain is built from TRBV11-3 and TRBJ2-2; D gene uncertain. Germline V CDR1 and CDR2: SGHNT, YENEEA. V dropped 5 bases and J dropped 6 bases, with 13 bases sitting between them. The CDR3 sequence is 14 residues long. This chain's CDR3 is CASSPEPLAGELFF. CDR3 bases read: TGTGCCAGCAGCCCCGAACCACTTGCCGGGGAG.

This clone has ten or more counts. Sequencing ends 3 residues short of the CDR3 end; the germline J gene provides the rest. The chain is built from TRBV7-9 and TRBJ1-4, with TRBD1 as a possible D gene (5 bases). CDR1 and CDR2 (germline): SEHNR, FQNEAQ (reference sequence). CDR3 length: 15 amino acids. Trimming cost V 5 bases and J 5 bases, with 15 bases left between them. This chain's CDR3 is CASSVGSGLNEKLFF. The DNA read from the CDR3 is TGTGCCAGCAGCGTCGGTTCAGGGTTAAATGAAAAA.

Remarks on this clone: The DNA ends 3 residues before the CDR3 does, and the rest of the CDR3 is filled in from the germline J gene. V gene TRBV11-2 combines with J gene TRBJ2-7; 7 bases align to TRBD2. The junction had 3 bases not matched to a gene; V was cut back by 7 bases and J by 3 bases. Per germline, CDR1 SGHAT and CDR2 FQNNGV. This CDR3 is 12 amino acids long. CDR3 DNA (partial): TGTGCCAGCACCCCGGGGGGCTACGAG. It is translated as CASTPGGYE. The whole CDR3 protein reads CASTPGGYEQYF.

This clone was picked up a small number of times. Coverage ceases 3 residues before the CDR3 finishes, and the germline J gene fills in the end. The J gene is TRBJ2-4, the V gene TRBV16; 7 nucleotides match TRBD1. The junction had 13 bases not matched to a gene; V was cut back by 4 bases and J by 4 bases. This CDR3 is built from 17 residues. The germline gives CDR1 KGHSY, CDR2 FQNENV. The part of the CDR3 DNA that was read is TGTGCCAGCAGCCCGACCTGGGACAGCGAAGGGAAAAACATT. It yields the protein CASSPTWDSEGKNI. The complete CDR3 protein is CASSPTWDSEGKNIQYF.

This clone was counted ten times or more. The read gets to within 3 residues of the CDR3 end, and the germline J gene fills in the rest. The chain employs TRBV11-3 and TRBJ1-1, with D hard to call. The V end lost 1 base, the J end lost 5 bases, and 8 bases lay between the germline ends. From germline, CDR1 is SGHNT and CDR2 YENEEA. This CDR3 is built from 13 residues. The CDR3 protein is CASSLVPGTEAFF. The sequenced CDR3 bases are TGTGCCAGCAGCTTAGTTCCGGGGACTGAA.

The table lists this clone with many counts. The sequenced fragment ends 3 residues before the CDR3 boundary, so the rest is inferred from the germline J gene. V gene TRBV7-8 combines with J gene TRBJ2-7, with 8 bases fitting TRBD2. Germline V lookup: CDR1 SGHVS, CDR2 FQNEAQ. The V segment lost 2 bases and the J segment 3 bases; nucleotides outside the gene matches: 6. This CDR3 comprises 15 residues. CDR3 bases read: TGTGCCAGCAGCTTAATGGCGGGAGGCTACTACGAG. It translates to CASSLMAGGYYE. The CDR3, in full, reads CASSLMAGGYYEQYF.

This clone has at least ten counts. The sequence runs out 3 residues before the end of the CDR3; the remainder is reconstructed from the germline J gene. The chain is built from TRBV30 and TRBJ2-5; weak D call: TRBD2 (6 bases). This CDR3 has 13 amino acids. V lost 1 base and J 5 bases, leaving 11 bases between the germline ends. Germline V CDR1 and CDR2: GTSNPN, SVGIG (reference sequence). The sequenced part of the CDR3 DNA is TGTGCCTGGAGTGGTGCGGGATGGGAGACC. Translation gives CAWSGAGWET. The full CDR3 protein reads CAWSGAGWETQYF.

Ten or more counts support this clone. CDR3 loop: CASRGEGDLPQHF. Incomplete CDR3 DNA: TGTGCCAGCAGAGGGGAGGGAGATTTGCCC. The chain employs TRBV6-2 or TRBV6-3 and TRBJ1-5; maybe TRBD1 (5 bases). From the germline J gene comes the end of the CDR3, since the read stops 3 residues before it. Germline values: CDR1 MNHEY, CDR2 SVGEGT. CDR3 length: 13 residues. The V end lost 6 bases, the J end lost 9 bases, and 15 bases lay between the germline ends.

This clone was picked up many times. The CDR3 goes on 3 residues after the read ends, and that part is filled in from the germline J gene. The chain uses TRBV4-1 and TRBJ1-2; TRBD1 aligns across 7 bases. The CDR3 extends over 16 amino acids. Germline assignment: CDR1 MGHRA and CDR2 YSYEKL. The J segment lost 2 bases and the V segment lost 0 bases, leaving 6 bases of the junction unmatched. The CDR3 sequence: CASSQDPTGSNYGYTF. The sequenced part of the CDR3 DNA is TGCGCCAGCAGCCAAGATCCGACAGGGTCCAACTATGGC.